A single sample is the source of the 10 T cell receptor beta chains below, sequenced in a study of T cell responses to AZD1222 COVID-19 vaccine. Assay used: immunoSEQ multiplex PCR; TCRdb lists only in-frame clones, some missing. The table has some 80,000 clones, about 91% seen once. The source was peripheral blood, collected 28 days after the second dose of the MenACWY control vaccine. The receptors shown here come from an adult who received the MenACWY meningococcal vaccine as a control.

This clone was seen only once. The chain couples TRBV9 to TRBJ1-1; no reliable D call. Trimming stripped 0 bases from V and 1 base from J, with 7 bases between. The CDR3 covers 14 residues. Germline CDR1 is SGDLS and CDR2 is YYNGEE. This CDR3 is CASSVVSANTEAFF. CDR3 DNA sequence: TGTGCCAGCAGCGTAGTGTCAGCGAACACTGAAGCTTTCTTT. The full variable domain, its missing parts supplied by reference TRBV9 and TRBJ1-1, is DSGVTQTPKHLITATGQRVTLRCSPRSGDLSVYWYQQSLDQGLQFLIQYYNGEERAKGNILERFSAQQFPDLHSELNLSSLELGDSALYFCASSVVSANTEAFFGQGTRLTVV.

The V gene is TRBV7-2, the J gene TRBJ1-5, with D perhaps TRBD1 (5 bases). CDR1 and CDR2 (germline): SGHTA, FQGNSA. CDR3 length: 16 amino acids. Deletions cut 3 bases from V and 2 bases from J, with 14 bases between. CDR3 loop: CASSFRGAVGNQPQHF. CDR3 coding DNA: TGTGCCAGCAGCTTCCGCGGGGCCGTAGGCAATCAGCCCCAGCATTTT.

The J gene is TRBJ1-5, the V gene TRBV19; D unresolved. V lost 7 bases and J lost 0, with 16 bases in between. Germline CDR1 reads LNHDA; CDR2 reads SQIVND (reference sequence). CDR3 length equals 16 residues. CDR3 amino acids: CASTPEGQPSNQPQHF. The CDR3 DNA reads TGTGCCAGTACCCCTGAGGGCCAGCCTAGCAATCAGCCCCAGCATTTT.

The chain combines TRBV6-5 with TRBJ1-1; TRBD1 aligns across 10 bases. Germline V CDR1 and CDR2: MNHEY, SVGAGI. The CDR3 length is 16 residues. Trimming cost V 0 bases and J 2 bases; bases outside gene matches: 3. CDR3 in DNA: TGTGCCAGCAGTTACTCGCGACAGGGGGCAAACACTGAAGCTTTCTTT. It is translated as CASSYSRQGANTEAFF.

This chain links TRBV28 with TRBJ2-3, with a possible D match to TRBD2 (6 bases). Trimming shortened V by 0 bases and J by 6 bases, and 19 bases separated the two germline ends. Germline V lookup: CDR1 MDHEN, CDR2 SYDVKM. There are 17 residues in the CDR3. In DNA form, the CDR3 reads TGTGCCAGCAGTTTATGGCGGGAATTCGGTTCATCCGATACGCAGTATTTT. Its translation is CASSLWREFGSSDTQYF.

This clone was seen a single time. V and J are TRBV7-9 and TRBJ1-4, with D perhaps matching TRBD1 (5 bases). The germline V gene encodes CDR1 SEHNR and CDR2 FQNEAQ (reference sequence). V was cut by 4 bases and J by 2 bases, with 14 bases left in between. The CDR3 loop spans 16 amino acids. CDR3 sequence (DNA): TGTGCCAGCAGCTCTACAGGATCCAATACTAATGAAAAACTGTTTTTT. Its protein is CASSSTGSNTNEKLFF. Based on the CDR3 plus reference TRBV7-9 and TRBJ1-4, the full variable domain is DTGVSQNPRHKITKRGQNVTFRCDPISEHNRLYWYRQTLGQGPEFLTYFQNEAQLEKSRLLSDRFSAERPKGSFSTLEIQRTEQGDSAMYLCASSSTGSNTNEKLFFGSGTQLSVL.

This chain joins TRBV9 and TRBJ1-2, with D tentatively TRBD1 (5 bases). This CDR3 region has 16 residues. Germline lookup yields CDR1 SGDLS and CDR2 YYNGEE. The ends were cut back, 0 bases at V and 0 bases at J, with 12 bases in the middle. For the CDR3, the DNA is TGTGCCAGCAGCGTAGAAGGCAGGGAACCTAACTATGGCTACACCTTC. This translates into CASSVEGREPNYGYTF.

The chain has TRBV3-1 (or the pseudogene TRBV3-2) and TRBJ2-2, with 15 bases that match TRBD2. After removal of 3 bases from V and 0 bases from J, the junction contained 2 bases not matched to a gene. The CDR3 has 18 residues. Germline values: CDR1 LGHDT, CDR2 YNNKEL (reference sequence). The CDR3 nucleotides read TGTGCCAGCAGCCAGGGACTAGCGGGGGGCGCGAACACCGGGGAGCTGTTTTTT. It encodes CASSQGLAGGANTGELFF.

The rearrangement links TRBV6-1 to TRBJ1-5, with TRBD1 matching over 7 bases. CDR1 and CDR2 (germline): MNHNS, SASEGT. The junction had 14 bases not matched to a gene; V was cut back by 6 bases and J by 0 bases. The CDR3 is 18 amino acids. CDR3 loop: CASSETGTGANSNQPQHF. In nucleotides, the CDR3 is TGTGCCAGCAGCGAAACGGGAACAGGGGCAAATAGCAATCAGCCCCAGCATTTT.

The rearrangement links TRBV19 to TRBJ2-1; 11 bases match TRBD1. Per germline, CDR1 LNHDA and CDR2 SQIVND (reference sequence). This CDR3 has 16 residues. J lost 3 bases, V lost 7 bases, and 8 bases had no gene match. The CDR3 DNA reads TGTGCCAGTACCAGGACAGGGGGCGGTATCTACAATGAGCAGTTCTTC. As protein: CASTRTGGGIYNEQFF.